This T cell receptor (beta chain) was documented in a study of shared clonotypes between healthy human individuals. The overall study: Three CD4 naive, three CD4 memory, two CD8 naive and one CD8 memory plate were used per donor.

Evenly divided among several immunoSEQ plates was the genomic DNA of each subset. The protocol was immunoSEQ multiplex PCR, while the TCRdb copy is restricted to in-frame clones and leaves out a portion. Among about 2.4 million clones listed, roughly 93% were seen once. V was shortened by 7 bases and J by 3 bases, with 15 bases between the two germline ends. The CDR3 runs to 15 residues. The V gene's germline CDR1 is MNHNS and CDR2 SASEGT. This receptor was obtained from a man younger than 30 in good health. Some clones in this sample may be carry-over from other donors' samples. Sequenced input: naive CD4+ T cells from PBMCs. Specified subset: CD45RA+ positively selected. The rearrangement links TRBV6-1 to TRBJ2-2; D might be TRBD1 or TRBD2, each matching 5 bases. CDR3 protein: CASTPRGVYTGELFF. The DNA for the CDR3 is TGTGCCAGCACCCCAAGGGGAGTTTACACCGGGGAGCTGTTTTTT.